This TCR beta chain was sequenced for a study of tumor-infiltrating lymphocytes in localized non-small cell lung cancer. Whole-study context: From each patient, both tumor and uninvolved lung, non-adjacent to tumor, were sampled. Study results and caveats: Only some patients had TCR sequencing, depending on available tissue. Immunotypes IM1 and IM2 had similar TCR-derived T-cell fractions. Tumor T-cell fraction was not associated with recurrence-free survival.

Assay used: immunoSEQ multiplex PCR; TCRdb lists only in-frame clones, some missing. The sample holds 5,000 or so clones; around 66% are singletons and the top ten take 55% to 75%. In regard to this clone: Its antigen remains unknown.

V lost 3 bases and J lost 7, with 7 bases in between. Germline V gene lookup returns CDR1 DFQATT and CDR2 SNEGSKA (reference sequence). The CDR3 covers 11 residues. Source material: lung tumor tissue. The rearrangement uses TRBV20-1 and TRBJ2-1; no definite D call. The origin of this receptor is a human donor with non-small cell lung cancer. In DNA, the CDR3 is TGCAGTGCTAGTCAATCGAATGAGCAGTTCTTC. Its protein is CSASQSNEQFF.